This TCR beta chain was recorded in a study of blood T cell repertoires in COVID-19. Looking at the study overall: COVID-19 samples, acute and convalescent, were from the United States, Italy and Spain. Sources were T cells, B-cell-depleted T cells, or PBMCs; the material itself was cDNA or gDNA.

Authors' methods: Amplification of reference gene primers was used by the study to estimate nucleated cell counts. Here immunoSEQ multiplex PCR was the method, and the copy in TCRdb shows in-frame clones only, minus some. That table supplies the V and J calls and clone size; D and trimming were determined from the DNA. The sample yields a few hundred thousand clones, approximately 86% seen once. Germline lookup yields CDR1 SGHNT and CDR2 YYREEE (reference sequence). The germline V and J ends were trimmed by 2 bases and 7 bases, with 18 bases remaining between them. This CDR3 comprises 16 residues. The TCR was taken from a woman in her 70s with active or convalescent COVID-19. V gene TRBV5-4 combines with J gene TRBJ2-2, with D tentatively TRBD2 (5 bases). Source material: peripheral blood. CDR3 protein: CASSFAPTGLSGELFF. The CDR3 bases are TGTGCCAGCAGCTTTGCCCCGACGGGGTTGAGCGGGGAGCTGTTTTTT.